The clone carrying this TCR beta chain showed up just a few times. The antigen is not known. TCRdb used MiXCR to reprocess the RT-PCR reads, holding one entry per CDR3 protein. Of approximately 250,000 distinct CDR3 sequences in the sample, about 12% were seen once. The data stem from a study of response to subunit inactivated influenza vaccine. Study-wide findings and caveats: The authors proposed limited new T cell recruitment per seasonal influenza vaccination.

This TCR derives from a man over 45 who received an inactivated influenza vaccine. Sequences were derived from non-naive T cells sorted from PBMCs, sampled 14 days before vaccination.

CDR3 sequence (DNA): TGTGCCAGCAGCTTACCCGGGACTCACGAGCAGTTCTTC. Translated: CASSLPGTHEQFF. The chain couples TRBV7-9 to TRBJ2-1; D is possibly TRBD2 (6 bases). This CDR3 spans 13 amino acids. V lost 2 bases and J 10 bases, leaving 12 bases between the germline ends. Germline CDR1 SEHNR, CDR2 FQNEAQ (reference sequence). The variable domain in full, completed from reference TRBV7-9 and TRBJ2-1, reads DTGVSQNPRHKITKRGQNVTFRCDPISEHNRLYWYRQTLGQGPEFLTYFQNEAQLEKSRLLSDRFSAERPKGSFSTLEIQRTEQGDSAMYLCASSLPGTHEQFFGPGTRLTVL.